The clone carrying this T cell receptor beta chain was detected once. This table comes from immunoSEQ multiplex PCR, and its TCRdb copy is limited to in-frame clones, with some not included. The sample contains approximately 260,000 clones, about 88% of which appear only once. This specimen belongs to a study of blood T cell repertoires in COVID-19. The wider study: PBMCs, B-cell-depleted T cells, or T cells were the source of the cDNA or gDNA that made up the material.

Enrolled through a virtual design, the participants were between about 18 and 100 years of age and came from about two dozen US areas. Participants classified as exposed had met a COVID-19 case within 2 weeks before study entry. CDR3 size: 15 residues. V trimming: 5 bases; J trimming: 3 bases; junction bases outside the gene matches: 7. CDR1 is SGHTA and CDR2 is FQGNSA in the germline V gene. The chain has TRBV7-2 and TRBJ1-5, with TRBD1 identical over 7 bases. This sequence was found in a woman aged 45-65 years who had been exposed to COVID-19. The sequencing sample was made of PBMCs or T cells enriched from blood (not recorded which). The CDR3 is CASSPGTAFNQPQHF. In nucleotides, the CDR3 is TGTGCCAGCAGCCCAGGGACAGCATTCAATCAGCCCCAGCATTTT.